This T cell receptor beta chain was sequenced for a study of blood T cell repertoires in COVID-19. Looking at the study overall: Whether acute or convalescent, the COVID-19 samples came from the United States, Italy and Spain.

The junction had 11 bases not matched to a gene; V was cut back by 6 bases and J by 8 bases. CDR1 and CDR2 from the germline V gene are SEHNR and FQNEAQ (reference sequence). This CDR3 region has 15 residues. The authors' processing: Amplification of reference gene primers provided the estimated nucleated cell counts. This table comes from immunoSEQ multiplex PCR, and its TCRdb copy is limited to in-frame clones, with some not included. From that table come the V and J calls and clone size; the DNA was used to work out D and trimming. Of 150,000 to 200,000 clones in the sample, around nine tenths were seen once.

The rearrangement links TRBV7-9 to TRBJ1-2; 11 positions match TRBD1. Sequences were obtained from peripheral blood. The receptor was isolated from a human donor in a cohort sampled during active COVID-19. Here the CDR3 DNA reads TGTGCCAGCAGTAGCTCGGACAGGGGGCGAGACGGCTACACCTTC. Its protein is CASSSSDRGRDGYTF.